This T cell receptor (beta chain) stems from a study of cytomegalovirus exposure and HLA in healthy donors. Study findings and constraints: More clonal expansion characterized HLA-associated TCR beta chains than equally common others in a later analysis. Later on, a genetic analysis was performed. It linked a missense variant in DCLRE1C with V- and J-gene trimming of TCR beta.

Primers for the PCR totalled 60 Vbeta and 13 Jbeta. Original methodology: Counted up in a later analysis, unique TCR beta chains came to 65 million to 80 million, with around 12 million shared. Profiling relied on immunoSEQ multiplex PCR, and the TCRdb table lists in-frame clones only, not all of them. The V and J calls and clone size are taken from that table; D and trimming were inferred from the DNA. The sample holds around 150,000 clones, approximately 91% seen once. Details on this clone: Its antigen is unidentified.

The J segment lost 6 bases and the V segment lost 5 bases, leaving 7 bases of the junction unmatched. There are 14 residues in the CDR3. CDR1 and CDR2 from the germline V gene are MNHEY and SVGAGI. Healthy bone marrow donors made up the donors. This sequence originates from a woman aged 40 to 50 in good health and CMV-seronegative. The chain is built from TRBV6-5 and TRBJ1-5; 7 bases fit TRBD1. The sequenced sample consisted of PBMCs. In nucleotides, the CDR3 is TGTGCCAGCAGTGAAGAGGGGGCTGCTCAGCCCCAGCATTTT. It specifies CASSEEGAAQPQHF.